The 25 T cell receptor beta chains below were found in one sample sequenced in a study of regulatory T cells. The PCR used 52 TRBV and 13 TRBJ primers. Data came from immunoSEQ multiplex PCR; TCRdb stores just in-frame clones and leaves some out. The sample lists 15,000 or so clones; roughly nine tenths were seen once. Specimen: CD8+ T cells sorted from blood. These receptors all stem from a person aged 18-29 years with CD3G deficiency.

The rearrangement uses TRBV25-1 and TRBJ1-1; D might be TRBD1 (6 bases). The CDR3 spans 14 residues. Germline V CDR1 and CDR2: MGHDK, SYGVNS. Trimming removed 2 bases at V and 3 bases at J, with 10 bases between. CDR3: CASSEQGKDTEAFF. The CDR3, as DNA: TGTGCCAGCAGTGAACAGGGGAAGGACACTGAAGCTTTCTTT.

The chain's CDR3 is CASSYSVSGNTGELFF. The CDR3 nucleotides are TGTGCCAGCAGTTACTCGGTGTCCGGGAACACCGGGGAGCTGTTTTTT. The rearrangement links TRBV6-5 to TRBJ2-2; D gene uncertain. Trimming pared 0 bases from V and 1 base from J, leaving 9 bases between. CDR1 is MNHEY and CDR2 is SVGAGI in the germline V gene. The CDR3 is made up of 16 amino acids.

The chain combines TRBV11-2 with TRBJ2-7; D remains unclear. V lost 1 base, J lost 2 bases, and 6 bases lay in between. Germline assignment: CDR1 SGHAT and CDR2 FQNNGV. This CDR3 has 13 residues. The CDR3 here is CASSLGPTYEQYF. The CDR3 nucleotides are TGTGCCAGCAGCTTAGGACCAACCTACGAGCAGTACTTC.

The chain recombines TRBV10-3 with TRBJ1-3, with no clear D. Looked up from germline, CDR1 is ENHRY and CDR2 is SYGVKD. Trimming removed 7 bases at V and 4 bases at J, with 5 bases between. The CDR3 consists of 11 residues. CDR3 nucleotides: TGTGCCATCAACGAAGGAAACACCATATATTTT. Its translation: CAINEGNTIYF.

The chain combines TRBV4-1 with TRBJ1-1; TRBD1 matches at 9 bases. The V gene's germline CDR1 is MGHRA and CDR2 YSYEKL. This CDR3 is built from 15 residues. V lost 4 bases, J lost 2 bases, and 5 bases stayed unmatched. The CDR3 spells CASSPRDRENTEAFF. CDR3 sequence (DNA): TGCGCCAGCAGCCCGCGGGACAGGGAAAACACTGAAGCTTTCTTT.

The rearrangement uses TRBV30 and TRBJ2-1; D gene unclear. Germline CDR1 reads GTSNPN; CDR2 reads SVGIG (reference sequence). The CDR3 loop spans 10 amino acids. V lost 5 bases and J lost 8, with 7 bases in between. CDR3 nucleotide sequence: TGTGCCTGGGCCCGGGATGAGCAGTTCTTC. Amino acids: CAWARDEQFF.

The genes are TRBV9 and TRBJ2-1; 9 bases agree with TRBD2. Germline CDR1 reads SGDLS; CDR2 reads YYNGEE. The CDR3 is 15 residues long. The junction had 8 bases not matched to a gene; V was cut back by 4 bases and J by 6 bases. CDR3 in DNA: TGTGCCAGCAGCATATTAGCGGGGGAGATCAATGAGCAGTTCTTC. Translating it yields CASSILAGEINEQFF.

The genes are TRBV11-2 and TRBJ1-3, with D possibly TRBD1 on 5 matching bases. This CDR3 has 19 amino acids. The V gene's germline CDR1 is SGHAT and CDR2 FQNNGV. Between the trimmed V and J ends, which lost 1 base and 4 bases, there was a span of 23 bases. CDR3 DNA sequence: TGTGCCAGCAGCTTAGTAGGATCAGGGCTCAAATCTCCAGGAAACACCATATATTTT. Encoded protein: CASSLVGSGLKSPGNTIYF. The full variable domain, completed using reference TRBV11-2 and TRBJ1-3, is EAGVAQSPRYKIIEKRQSVAFWCNPISGHATLYWYQQILGQGPKLLIQFQNNGVVDDSQLPKDRFSAERLKGVDSTLKIQPAKLEDSAVYLCASSLVGSGLKSPGNTIYFGEGSWLTVV.

The rearrangement joins TRBV27 to TRBJ2-1; 7 positions agree with TRBD2. The trim removed 3 bases at V and 2 bases at J, leaving 7 bases unmatched. The length of the CDR3 is 16 residues. Germline V gives CDR1 MNHEY, CDR2 SMNVEV (reference sequence). The CDR3 bases are TGTGCCAGCAGTTTCATAGCGGGCGGCACCTACAATGAGCAGTTCTTC. Translated, it gives CASSFIAGGTYNEQFF.

The chain uses TRBV18 and TRBJ2-5, with 9 bases fitting TRBD1. The CDR3 loop spans 15 amino acids. The germline gives CDR1 KGHSH, CDR2 LQKENI. V trimming: 3 bases; J trimming: 5 bases; junction bases outside the gene matches: 7. CDR3 in DNA: TGTGCCAGCTCACCCCTTGGGACAGGGACGGAGACCCAGTACTTC. Translated, it gives CASSPLGTGTETQYF.

V is TRBV7-6 and J is TRBJ1-4, with D maybe TRBD1 (6 bases). The germline V gene encodes CDR1 SGHVS and CDR2 FNYEAQ. The CDR3 totals 15 residues. The V gene lost 5 bases and the J gene lost 6 bases, with 16 bases spanning the gap. The chain's CDR3 is CASSIRGAADEKLFF. In nucleotides, the CDR3 is TGTGCCAGCAGCATTCGGGGGGCGGCGGATGAAAAACTGTTTTTT.

V gene TRBV7-9 combines with J gene TRBJ2-1, with 12 bases matching TRBD2. This CDR3 is built from 16 residues. V trimming: 0 bases; J trimming: 5 bases; junction bases outside the gene matches: 2. Germline V lookup: CDR1 SEHNR, CDR2 FQNEAQ (reference sequence). The CDR3 coding sequence is TGTGCCAGCAGCTTAGCAACTAGCGGGAGGAACAATGAGCAGTTCTTC. It encodes CASSLATSGRNNEQFF. Variable domain in full (rest from reference TRBV7-9 and TRBJ2-1): DTGVSQNPRHKITKRGQNVTFRCDPISEHNRLYWYRQTLGQGPEFLTYFQNEAQLEKSRLLSDRFSAERPKGSFSTLEIQRTEQGDSAMYLCASSLATSGRNNEQFFGPGTRLTVL.

This clone was counted a single time. V and J are TRBV2 and TRBJ1-1, with D tentatively TRBD1 (5 bases). CDR3 size: 13 residues. Per the germline V gene, CDR1 is SNHLY and CDR2 is FYNNEI. The V gene lost 8 bases and the J gene lost 3 bases, with 13 bases spanning the gap. As DNA, the CDR3 is TGTGCCAGCCCGTCCAAAGGGGACACTGAAGCTTTCTTT. Translation gives CASPSKGDTEAFF.

The chain uses TRBV2 and TRBJ1-1; the match to TRBD1 covers 7 bases. The germline V gene encodes CDR1 SNHLY and CDR2 FYNNEI. The CDR3 spans 14 residues. The J segment lost 4 bases and the V segment lost 4 bases, leaving 6 bases of the junction unmatched. CDR3 in DNA: TGTGCCAGCAGTGTGAGGGGGCTCGGCACTGAAGCTTTCTTT. Protein sequence: CASSVRGLGTEAFF.

The chain employs TRBV7-8 and TRBJ1-5; D is unresolved. V gave up 10 bases and J gave up 7 bases, with 29 bases separating them. Germline V gene data show CDR1 as SGHVS and CDR2 as FQNEAQ. The CDR3 runs 17 residues. Written as DNA, the CDR3 is TGTGCCACTCCCCCTACAGCTTCTAAAAGAGGGAGCCAGCCCCAGCATTTT. This codes for CATPPTASKRGSQPQHF.

The genes are TRBV16 and TRBJ1-2, with D uncertain. The CDR3 sequence is 20 residues long. Germline V CDR1 and CDR2: KGHSY, FQNENV. Between the trimmed V and J ends, which lost 4 bases and 0 bases, there was a span of 27 bases. The CDR3 DNA follows: TGTGCCAGCAGCCCCCGAGGCCTTAATAAGTATCTTACTACTAACTATGGCTACACCTTC. Its translation: CASSPRGLNKYLTTNYGYTF. The full variable domain, with the rest looked up from reference TRBV16 and TRBJ1-2, is GEEVAQTPKHLVRGEGQKAKLYCAPIKGHSYVFWYQQVLKNEFKFLISFQNENVFDETGMPKERFSAKCLPNSPCSLEIQATKLEDSAVYFCASSPRGLNKYLTTNYGYTFGSGTRLTVV.

CDR3 in amino acids: CASDLITYEQYF. In nucleotides, the CDR3 is TGTGCCAGCGATTTAATTACCTACGAGCAGTACTTC. This rearrangement joins TRBV6-1 to TRBJ2-7; D is uncertain. The CDR3 runs to 12 residues. The germline V gene encodes CDR1 MNHNS and CDR2 SASEGT. V was clipped by 8 bases and J by 2 bases, with 10 bases between them.

This clone was seen once. The rearrangement uses TRBV2 and TRBJ2-7, with 7 bases aligning to TRBD1. V was clipped by 4 bases and J by 3 bases; unmatched bases: 3. Germline values: CDR1 SNHLY, CDR2 FYNNEI. This CDR3 is built from 13 residues. DNA of the CDR3: TGTGCCAGCAGTGCCCGGGACAGCTACGAGCAGTACTTC. Translation: CASSARDSYEQYF. The full variable domain, rest sourced from reference TRBV2 and TRBJ2-7, is EPEVTQTPSHQVTQMGQEVILRCVPISNHLYFYWYRQILGQKVEFLVSFYNNEISEKSEIFDDQFSVERPDGSNFTLKIRSTKLEDSAMYFCASSARDSYEQYFGPGTRLTVT.

Comment on this clone: One end of the junction does not line up with germline, which may come from a read error. CDR3 DNA: TGCGCCAGCAGTGAGTGGGGGGAGGCCAGCGCTTTT. Translated, it gives CASSEWGEASAF. The chain combines TRBV10-2 with TRBJ1-4; TRBD1 is a possible D gene (5 bases). Germline-derived CDR1 and CDR2 are WSHSY and SAAADI. The CDR3 contains 12 residues.

The V call is TRBV5-6, the J call TRBJ2-2; D uncertain. The CDR3 is made up of 17 amino acids. V lost 1 base, J lost 1 base, and 14 bases lay in between. The germline CDR1 and CDR2 sequences are SGHDT and YYEEEE. The CDR3 DNA sequence: TGTGCCAGCAGCTTGTACTCCTCCGGAGAGAACACCGGGGAGCTGTTTTTT. It translates to CASSLYSSGENTGELFF.

This chain uses TRBV7-9 with TRBJ1-1; the D gene is possibly TRBD1 (5 bases). With 6 bases removed from V and 4 bases from J, the gap between germline ends came to 12 bases. This CDR3 contains 13 residues. Germline V CDR1 and CDR2: SEHNR, FQNEAQ (reference sequence). CDR3 nucleotide sequence: TGTGCCAGCAGGGGGCAAATCGGCACTGAAGCTTTCTTT. Protein product: CASRGQIGTEAFF.

The chain links TRBV5-6 to TRBJ2-2; tentatively, D is TRBD1 (5 bases). CDR3 length: 14 residues. Germline-derived CDR1 and CDR2 are SGHDT and YYEEEE. Trimming took 7 bases from V and 3 from J, leaving 13 bases between them. CDR3 protein: CASCRDLDTGELFF. CDR3 nucleotide sequence: TGTGCCAGCTGCAGGGATCTCGACACCGGGGAGCTGTTTTTT.

The chain has TRBV7-6 and TRBJ1-2, with TRBD1 matching 9 bases. CDR1 and CDR2 (germline): SGHVS, FNYEAQ. Trimming cost V 4 bases and J 2 bases; bases outside gene matches: 8. The CDR3 sequence is 16 residues long. As DNA, the CDR3 is TGTGCCAGCAGCTCTCCGGGACAGGGTGGAAACTATGGCTACACCTTC. Translation: CASSSPGQGGNYGYTF.

This clone was found once. The chain uses TRBV13 and TRBJ2-7; 8 bases are a match to TRBD2. Germline values: CDR1 PRHDT, CDR2 FYEKMQ (reference sequence). Trimming took 5 bases from V and 2 from J; bases not matched to a gene: 8. The CDR3 extends over 15 amino acids. The CDR3 bases are TGTGCCAGCAGCCGCACCAGCGGGGGACCCTACGAGCAGTACTTC. The encoded protein is CASSRTSGGPYEQYF.

J is TRBJ2-7 and V is TRBV5-1; the match to TRBD2 covers 7 bases. This CDR3 contains 15 residues. The junction had 8 bases not matched to a gene; V was cut back by 0 bases and J by 5 bases. Germline assignment: CDR1 SGHRS and CDR2 YFSETQ. The chain's CDR3 is CASSLDGVTSHEQYF. CDR3 in DNA: TGCGCCAGCAGCTTGGATGGGGTGACTAGCCACGAGCAGTACTTC.